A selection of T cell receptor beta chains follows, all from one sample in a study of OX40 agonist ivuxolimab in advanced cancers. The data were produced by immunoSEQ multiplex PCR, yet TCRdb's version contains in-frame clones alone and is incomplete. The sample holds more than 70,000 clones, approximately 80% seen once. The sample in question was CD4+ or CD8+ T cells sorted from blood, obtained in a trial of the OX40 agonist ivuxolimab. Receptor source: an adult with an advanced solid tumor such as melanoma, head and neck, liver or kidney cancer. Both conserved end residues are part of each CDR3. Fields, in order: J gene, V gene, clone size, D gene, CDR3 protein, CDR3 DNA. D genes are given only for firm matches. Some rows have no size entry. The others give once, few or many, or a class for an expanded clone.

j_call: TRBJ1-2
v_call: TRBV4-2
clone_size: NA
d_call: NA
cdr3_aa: CASSQDPDANYGYTF
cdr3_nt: TGTGCCAGCAGCCAAGACCCCGATGCTAACTATGGCTACACCTTC

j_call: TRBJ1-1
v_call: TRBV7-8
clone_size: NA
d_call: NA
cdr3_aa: CASSLLDAAFF
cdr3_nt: TGTGCCAGCAGCTTATTGGACGCAGCTTTCTTT

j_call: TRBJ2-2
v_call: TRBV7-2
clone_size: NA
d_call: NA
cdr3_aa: CASSFSINTGELFF
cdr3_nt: TGTGCCAGCAGCTTTTCCATTAACACCGGGGAGCTGTTTTTT

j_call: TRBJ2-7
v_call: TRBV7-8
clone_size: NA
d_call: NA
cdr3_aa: CASSLDTLSYEQYF
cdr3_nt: TGTGCCAGCAGCTTAGATACTCTCTCCTACGAGCAGTACTTC

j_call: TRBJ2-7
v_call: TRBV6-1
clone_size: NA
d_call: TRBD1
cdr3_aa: CASSPWDRGRAEQYF
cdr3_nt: TGTGCCAGCAGTCCTTGGGACAGGGGGAGGGCAGAGCAGTACTTC

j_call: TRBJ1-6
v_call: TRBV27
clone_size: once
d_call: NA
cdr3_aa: CASSVRTAGDSPLHF
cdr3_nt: TGTGCCAGCAGTGTCCGGACGGCCGGGGATTCACCCCTCCACTTT

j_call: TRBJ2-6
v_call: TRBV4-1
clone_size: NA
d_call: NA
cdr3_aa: CASRTVSGANVLTF
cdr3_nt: TGCGCCAGCAGGACAGTGTCTGGGGCCAACGTCCTGACTTTC

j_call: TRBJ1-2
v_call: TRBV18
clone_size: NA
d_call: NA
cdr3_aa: CASSQQRASWSGDTF
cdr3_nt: TGTGCCAGCTCCCAACAACGGGCTTCATGGAGTGGGGACACCTTC

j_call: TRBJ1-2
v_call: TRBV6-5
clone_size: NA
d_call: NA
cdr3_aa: CASRQDSYGYTF
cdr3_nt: TGTGCCAGCAGACAGGACAGCTATGGCTACACCTTC

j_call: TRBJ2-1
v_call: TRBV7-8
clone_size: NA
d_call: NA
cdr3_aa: CASSFSSLNSKQFF
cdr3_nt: TGTGCCAGCAGCTTTAGCTCGCTGAATAGTAAGCAGTTCTTC

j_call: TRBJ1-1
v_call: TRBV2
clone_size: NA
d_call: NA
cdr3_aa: CASSEELDSYEAFF
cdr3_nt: TGTGCCAGCAGTGAAGAGCTGGACAGCTATGAAGCTTTCTTT

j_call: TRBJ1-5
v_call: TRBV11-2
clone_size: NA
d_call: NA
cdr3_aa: CASSLETNQPQHF
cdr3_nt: TGTGCCAGCAGCTTAGAGACTAATCAGCCCCAGCATTTT

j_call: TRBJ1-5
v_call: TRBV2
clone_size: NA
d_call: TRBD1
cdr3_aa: CASSGQGNQPQHF
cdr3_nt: TGTGCCAGCAGTGGACAGGGGAATCAGCCCCAGCATTTT

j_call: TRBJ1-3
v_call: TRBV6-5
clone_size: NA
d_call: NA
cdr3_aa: CASSLSYGSSGNTIYF
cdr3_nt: TGTGCCAGCAGTTTGTCGTACGGCTCCTCTGGAAACACCATATATTTT

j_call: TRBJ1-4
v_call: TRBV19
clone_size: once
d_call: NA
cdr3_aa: CASSASTVAKLFF
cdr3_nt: TGTGCCAGTAGTGCTTCTACAGTGGCAAAACTGTTTTTT

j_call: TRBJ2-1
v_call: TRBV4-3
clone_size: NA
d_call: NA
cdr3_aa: CASSRDLGNEQFF
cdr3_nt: TGCGCCAGCAGCCGGGACCTGGGGAATGAGCAGTTCTTC

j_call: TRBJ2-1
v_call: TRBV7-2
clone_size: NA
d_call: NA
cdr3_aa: CASSFTRDSYNEQFF
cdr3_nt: TGTGCCAGCAGCTTTACACGCGACTCCTACAATGAGCAGTTCTTC

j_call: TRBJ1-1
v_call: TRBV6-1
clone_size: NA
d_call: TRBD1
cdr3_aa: CASRLQGAWGTEAFF
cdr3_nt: TGTGCCAGCAGGCTACAGGGGGCTTGGGGCACTGAAGCTTTCTTT

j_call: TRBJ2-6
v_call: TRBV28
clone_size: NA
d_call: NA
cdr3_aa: CASRRPSSGANVLTF
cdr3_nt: TGTGCCAGCCGACGGCCCAGCTCTGGGGCCAACGTCCTGACTTTC

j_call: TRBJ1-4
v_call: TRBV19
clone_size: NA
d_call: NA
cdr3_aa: CATKPLPGQGGVNEKLFF
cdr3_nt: TGTGCCACCAAACCCCTCCCAGGGCAAGGTGGCGTTAATGAAAAACTGTTTTTT

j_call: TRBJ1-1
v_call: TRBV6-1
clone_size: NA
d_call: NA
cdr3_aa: CASSDQGRFVLNTEAFF
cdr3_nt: TGTGCCAGCAGTGATCAGGGTCGATTTGTCCTCAACACTGAAGCTTTCTTT

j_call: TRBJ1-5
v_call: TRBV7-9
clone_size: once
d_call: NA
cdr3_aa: CASSLDGSRGGQPQHF
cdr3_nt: TGTGCCAGCAGCTTAGACGGCAGCCGTGGGGGTCAGCCCCAGCATTTT

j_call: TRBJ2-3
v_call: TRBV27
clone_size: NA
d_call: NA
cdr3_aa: CASSLDRRDTQYF
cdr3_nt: TGTGCCAGCAGTTTAGACAGAAGAGATACGCAGTATTTT

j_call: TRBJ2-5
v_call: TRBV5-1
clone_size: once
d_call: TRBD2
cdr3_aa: CASSFSGGSDGTQYF
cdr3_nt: TGCGCCAGCAGCTTTAGCGGGGGGAGCGATGGGACCCAGTACTTC

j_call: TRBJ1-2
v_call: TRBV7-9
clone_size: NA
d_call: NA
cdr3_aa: CASSLVQGFHTF
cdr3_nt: TGTGCCAGCAGCTTAGTTCAGGGTTTCCACACCTTC

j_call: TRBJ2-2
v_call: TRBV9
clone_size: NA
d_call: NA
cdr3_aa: CASDKLTGELFF
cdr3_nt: TGTGCCAGCGACAAGTTAACCGGGGAGCTGTTTTTT

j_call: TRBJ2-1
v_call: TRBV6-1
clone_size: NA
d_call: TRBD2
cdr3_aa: CASRRNSGEFYEQFF
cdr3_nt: TGTGCCAGCAGGCGGAACAGCGGGGAGTTCTATGAGCAGTTCTTC

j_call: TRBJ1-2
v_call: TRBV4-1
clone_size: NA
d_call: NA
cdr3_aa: CASSQGSGTFSNYGYTF
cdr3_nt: TGCGCCAGCAGCCAAGGTTCGGGGACGTTTTCTAACTATGGCTACACCTTC

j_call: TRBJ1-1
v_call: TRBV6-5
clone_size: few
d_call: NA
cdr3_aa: CASTTLNRDTEAFF
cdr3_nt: TGTGCCAGCACCACACTAAACAGGGATACTGAAGCTTTCTTT

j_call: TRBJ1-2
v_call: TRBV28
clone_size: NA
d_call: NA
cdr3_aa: CASSTLQPYGYTF
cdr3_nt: TGTGCCAGCAGTACTTTACAGCCTTATGGCTACACCTTC

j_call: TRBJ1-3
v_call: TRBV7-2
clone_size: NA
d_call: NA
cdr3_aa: CASSLVPTSSSGNTIYF
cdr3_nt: TGTGCCAGCAGCTTAGTTCCTACCTCGAGCTCTGGAAACACCATATATTTT

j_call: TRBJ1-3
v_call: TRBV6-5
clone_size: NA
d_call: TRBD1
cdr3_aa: CASSYGTAGNTIYF
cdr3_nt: TGTGCCAGCAGTTACGGGACAGCCGGAAACACCATATATTTT

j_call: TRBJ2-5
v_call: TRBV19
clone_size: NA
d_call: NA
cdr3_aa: CASSNSETQYF
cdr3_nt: TGTGCCAGTAGTAACTCGGAGACCCAGTACTTC

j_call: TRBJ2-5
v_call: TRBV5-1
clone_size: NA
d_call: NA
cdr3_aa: CVSSLGETQYF
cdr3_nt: TGCGTCAGCAGCTTGGGTGAGACCCAGTACTTC

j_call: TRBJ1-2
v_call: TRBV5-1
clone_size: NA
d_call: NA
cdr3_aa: CASSLDQGYYGYTF
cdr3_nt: TGCGCCAGCAGCTTGGATCAGGGGTACTATGGCTACACCTTC

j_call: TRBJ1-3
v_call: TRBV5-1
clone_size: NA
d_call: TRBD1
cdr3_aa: CASSLEGGRGNTIYF
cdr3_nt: TGCGCCAGCAGCTTGGAAGGGGGCCGGGGAAACACCATATATTTT

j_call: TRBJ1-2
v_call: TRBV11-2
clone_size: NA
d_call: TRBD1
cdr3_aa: CASSLRTGAHYGYTF
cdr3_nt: TGTGCCAGCAGTCTAAGGACAGGGGCGCACTATGGCTACACCTTC

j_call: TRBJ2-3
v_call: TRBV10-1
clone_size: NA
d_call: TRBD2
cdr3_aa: CASSESSGARRDTQYF
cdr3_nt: TGCGCCAGCAGTGAGTCGAGCGGGGCCCGGCGGGATACGCAGTATTTT

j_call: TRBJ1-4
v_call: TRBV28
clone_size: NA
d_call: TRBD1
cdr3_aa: CASSPWTGGNEKLFF
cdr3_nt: TGTGCCAGCAGTCCGTGGACAGGGGGGAATGAAAAACTGTTTTTT

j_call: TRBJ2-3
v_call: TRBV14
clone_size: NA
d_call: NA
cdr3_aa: CASSQDSGRASTDTQYF
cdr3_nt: TGTGCCAGCAGCCAAGATAGCGGCAGGGCAAGCACAGATACGCAGTATTTT

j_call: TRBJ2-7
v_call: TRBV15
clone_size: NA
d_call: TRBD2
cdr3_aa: CATSRSSGRAISEQYF
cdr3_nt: TGTGCCACCAGCAGAAGTAGCGGGAGGGCCATAAGCGAGCAGTACTTC

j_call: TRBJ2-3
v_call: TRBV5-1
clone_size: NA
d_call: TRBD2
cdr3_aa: CASSTRLAADTQYF
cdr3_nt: TGCGCCAGCAGCACCCGACTAGCGGCAGATACGCAGTATTTT

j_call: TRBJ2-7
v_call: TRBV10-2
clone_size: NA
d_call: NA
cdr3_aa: CASSESRGTPYEQYF
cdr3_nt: TGCGCCAGCAGTGAGTCACGGGGGACCCCCTACGAGCAGTACTTC

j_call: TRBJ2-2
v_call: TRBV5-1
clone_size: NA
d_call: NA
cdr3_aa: CASSLSGAPGNTGELFF
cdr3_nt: TGCGCCAGCAGCTTATCCGGAGCGCCGGGGAACACCGGGGAGCTGTTTTTT

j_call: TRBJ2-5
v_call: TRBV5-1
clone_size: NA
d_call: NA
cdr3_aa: CASSLRGTGYQETQYF
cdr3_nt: TGCGCCAGCAGCCTAAGGGGGACTGGCTACCAAGAGACCCAGTACTTC

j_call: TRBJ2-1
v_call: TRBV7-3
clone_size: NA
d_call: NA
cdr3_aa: CASSAVAQTFDEQFF
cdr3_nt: TGTGCCAGCAGCGCTGTAGCCCAGACATTCGATGAGCAGTTCTTC

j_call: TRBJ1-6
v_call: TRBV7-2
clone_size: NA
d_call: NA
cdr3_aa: CASSFADYSALHF
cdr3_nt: TGTGCCAGCAGCTTTGCCGACTATTCGGCCCTCCACTTT

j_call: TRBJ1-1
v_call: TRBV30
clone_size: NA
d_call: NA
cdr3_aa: CAWIWMTGNTEAFF
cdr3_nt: TGTGCCTGGATATGGATGACAGGGAACACTGAAGCTTTCTTT

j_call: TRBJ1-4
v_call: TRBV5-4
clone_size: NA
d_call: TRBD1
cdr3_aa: CASSPGQINEKLFF
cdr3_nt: TGTGCCAGCAGCCCGGGACAGATTAATGAAAAACTGTTTTTT

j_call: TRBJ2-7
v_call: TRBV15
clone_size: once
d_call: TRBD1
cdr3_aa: CATSRAAGQGYEQYF
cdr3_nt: TGTGCCACCAGCAGAGCGGCGGGACAGGGCTACGAGCAGTACTTC

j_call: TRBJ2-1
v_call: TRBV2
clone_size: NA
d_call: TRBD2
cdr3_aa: CASSPGLAVNNEQFF
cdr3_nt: TGTGCCAGCAGCCCGGGACTAGCGGTAAACAATGAGCAGTTCTTC

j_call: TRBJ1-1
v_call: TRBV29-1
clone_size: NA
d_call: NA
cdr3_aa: CSVIKQGYPEAFF
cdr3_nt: TGCAGCGTTATAAAACAGGGCTATCCTGAAGCTTTCTTT

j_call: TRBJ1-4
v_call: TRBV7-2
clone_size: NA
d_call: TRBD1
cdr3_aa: CASSGQGATEKLFF
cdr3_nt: TGTGCCAGCAGCGGTCAGGGGGCTACTGAAAAACTGTTTTTT

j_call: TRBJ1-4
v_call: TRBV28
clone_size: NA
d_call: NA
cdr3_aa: CASSQIREWANEKLFF
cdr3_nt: TGTGCCAGCTCCCAAATAAGGGAGTGGGCTAATGAAAAACTGTTTTTT

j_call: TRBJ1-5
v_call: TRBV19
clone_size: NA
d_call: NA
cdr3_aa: CASSIIRGNQPQHF
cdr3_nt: TGTGCCAGTAGTATAATTCGGGGAAATCAGCCCCAGCATTTT